The clone carrying this T cell receptor (beta chain) was counted a few times. Its antigen is currently unknown. The study excluded patients with uncontrolled infection, other autoimmune disease, pregnancy or lactation. This sample holds PBMCs from less than 11 ml fresh peripheral blood. The source of the sample is a study of T cells in Graves' hyperthyroidism and ophthalmopathy. At the level of the study: Peripheral blood specimens were obtained at initial diagnosis, prior to any treatment. Study results and caveats: With a median lead of around 5.9 months before onset, the model predicted ophthalmopathy.

V shed 5 bases and J 8 bases; nucleotides not matched to a gene: 20. The V gene's germline CDR1 is SEHNR and CDR2 FQNEAQ (reference sequence). The CDR3 spans 18 residues. It was RNA transcripts that yielded the amplified TCR beta CDR3 regions. In the first-round RT-PCR of the TCR CDR3, the HTBI primer set was used. TCRdb ran MiXCR on the multiplex PCR reads and lists one entry per CDR3 protein. The sample has under 350,000 distinct CDR3 sequences; roughly 13% are singletons. Sequenced material: blood. This TCR came from a woman between 35 and 50 years old with Graves' ophthalmopathy. This chain uses TRBV7-9 with TRBJ1-4, with 7 bases fitting TRBD1. The CDR3, as DNA: TGTGCCAGCAGCCGGGGGGAGGGGGCGGTAGGTCCGAGAGAAAAACTGTTTTTT. Translated: CASSRGEGAVGPREKLFF.